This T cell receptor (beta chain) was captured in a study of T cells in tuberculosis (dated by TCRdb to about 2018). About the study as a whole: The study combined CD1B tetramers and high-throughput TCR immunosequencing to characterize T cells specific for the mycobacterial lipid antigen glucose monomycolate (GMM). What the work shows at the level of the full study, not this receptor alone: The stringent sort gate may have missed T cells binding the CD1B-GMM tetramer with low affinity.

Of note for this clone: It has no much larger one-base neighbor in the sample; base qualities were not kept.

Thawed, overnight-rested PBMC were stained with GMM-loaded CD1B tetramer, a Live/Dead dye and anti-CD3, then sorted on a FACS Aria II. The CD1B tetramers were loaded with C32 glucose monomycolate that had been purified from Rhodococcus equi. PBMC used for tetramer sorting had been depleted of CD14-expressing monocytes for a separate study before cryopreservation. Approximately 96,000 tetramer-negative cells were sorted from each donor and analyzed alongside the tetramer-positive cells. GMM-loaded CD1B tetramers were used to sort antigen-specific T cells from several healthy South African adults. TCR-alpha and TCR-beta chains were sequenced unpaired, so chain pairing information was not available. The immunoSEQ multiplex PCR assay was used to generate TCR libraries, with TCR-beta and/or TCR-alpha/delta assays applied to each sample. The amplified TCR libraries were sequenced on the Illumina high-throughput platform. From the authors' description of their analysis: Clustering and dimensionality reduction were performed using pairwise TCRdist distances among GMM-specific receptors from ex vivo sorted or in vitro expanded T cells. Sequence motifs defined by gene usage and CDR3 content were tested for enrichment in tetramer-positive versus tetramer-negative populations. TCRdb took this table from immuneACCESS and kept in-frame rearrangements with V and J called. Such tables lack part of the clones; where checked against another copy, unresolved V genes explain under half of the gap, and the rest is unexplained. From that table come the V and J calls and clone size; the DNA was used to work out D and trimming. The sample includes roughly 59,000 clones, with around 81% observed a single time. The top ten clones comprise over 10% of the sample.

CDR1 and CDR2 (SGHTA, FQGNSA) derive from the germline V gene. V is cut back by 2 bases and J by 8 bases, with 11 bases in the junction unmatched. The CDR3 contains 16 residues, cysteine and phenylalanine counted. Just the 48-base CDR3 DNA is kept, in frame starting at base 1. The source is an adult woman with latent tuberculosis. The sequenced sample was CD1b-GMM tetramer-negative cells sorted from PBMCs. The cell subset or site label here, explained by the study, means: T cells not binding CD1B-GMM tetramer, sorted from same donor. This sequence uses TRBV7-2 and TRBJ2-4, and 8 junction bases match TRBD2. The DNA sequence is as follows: TGTGCCAGCAGCTTAAGTTCCAGGGCCGGGGGGGACATTCAGTACTTC. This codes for CASSLSSRAGGDIQYF. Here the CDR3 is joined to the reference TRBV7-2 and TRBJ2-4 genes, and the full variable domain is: GAGVSQSPSNKVTEKGKDVELRCDPISGHTALYWYRQSLGQGLEFLIYFQGNSAPDKSGLPSDRFSAERTGGSVSTLTIQRTQQEDSAVYLCASSLSSRAGGDIQYFGAGTRLSVL.